This T cell receptor (beta chain) was retrieved from a study of cytomegalovirus exposure and HLA in healthy donors. The sample holds one count of this clone. Sequenced by immunoSEQ multiplex PCR; TCRdb stores in-frame clones only, minus some. The sample yields a few hundred thousand clones, roughly nine tenths seen once. V lost 5 bases and J 2 bases, leaving 0 bases between the germline ends. Per germline, CDR1 ENHRY and CDR2 SYGVKD. The CDR3 runs to 10 residues. The source material was PBMCs. V is TRBV10-3 and J is TRBJ2-5; D is unclear. The receptor comes from a man younger than 35 in good health and CMV-seropositive. The CDR3 region has the DNA TGTGCCATCAGTCAAGAGACCCAGTACTTC. Its translation: CAISQETQYF.